The clone carrying this T cell receptor beta chain was observed once. The antigen remains undetermined. 60 Vbeta and 13 Jbeta primers were used in PCR. Repertoires were generated with immunoSEQ multiplex PCR, while TCRdb's copy carries only in-frame clones and drops some. The sample includes roughly 120,000 clones, around 74% seen only once; the top ten take 5.5% to 7%. This entry comes from a study of cytomegalovirus exposure and HLA in healthy donors. Study-level findings and limits: Reported findings show TCR beta sequences accurately forecast HLA-A and HLA-B alleles in most subjects. Rarity held for most TCR sequences, but there were some public TCRs that occurred in many donors. A later analysis found that most CMV-associated TCR beta chains appeared HLA-restricted.

The receptor comes from a man aged 40-55 years in good health and CMV-seropositive. The sequenced sample was PBMCs.

The CDR3 loop is CASSELGAAFF. In nucleotides, the CDR3 is TGTGCCAGCAGTGAATTGGGGGCGGCTTTCTTT. V is TRBV6-1 and J is TRBJ1-1, with TRBD1 as a possible D gene (6 bases). This CDR3 comprises 11 residues. Germline V gene sequence: CDR1 MNHNS, CDR2 SASEGT. V was shortened by 2 bases and J by 11 bases, with 9 bases between the two germline ends.